Presented here are 26 T cell receptor beta chains from one specimen sequenced in a study of a mutant IDH1 vaccine in newly diagnosed glioma. Described time point: baseline, week 1 (first vaccination visit). This sample's treatment: pre-vaccination baseline after standard-of-care therapy. Libraries were prepared by immunoSEQ multiplex PCR; TCRdb keeps only in-frame clonotypes and omits some of them. The sample has about 67,000 clones; more than 70% are singletons. This material consisted of peripheral blood mononuclear cells (PBMCs), taken from a glioma patient treated with radiotherapy, temozolomide or both. Receptor source: a woman under 30 with glioma. Some clones in this sample may be carry-over from other donors' samples.

This clone was seen once. The rearrangement uses TRBV15 and TRBJ2-5; D is possibly TRBD2 (7 bases). The CDR3 is made up of 14 amino acids. CDR1 and CDR2 from the germline V gene are LNHNV and YYDKDF (reference sequence). Trimming cost V 5 bases and J 5 bases, with 15 bases left between them. CDR3 protein: CATSLGGGGETQYF. Written as DNA, the CDR3 is TGTGCCACCAGCCTTGGGGGCGGGGGTGAGACCCAGTACTTC.

The chain employs TRBV27 and TRBJ2-7; tentatively, D is TRBD1 or TRBD2 (6 bases each). The germline V gene encodes CDR1 MNHEY and CDR2 SMNVEV (reference sequence). V lost 3 bases and J lost 2, with 11 bases in between. CDR3 size: 14 residues. DNA of the CDR3: TGTGCCAGCAGTTTCGGGGGCTTCGCCTACGAGCAGTACTTC. The encoded protein is CASSFGGFAYEQYF.

The V gene is TRBV7-9, the J gene TRBJ1-4; D uncertain. The CDR3 runs to 15 residues. V was clipped by 5 bases and J by 5 bases, with 15 bases between them. Germline CDR1 SEHNR, CDR2 FQNEAQ (reference sequence). CDR3 nucleotide sequence: TGTGCCAGCAGCCCGGAAAATTGGGCCAATGAAAAACTGTTTTTT. Its protein is CASSPENWANEKLFF.

The CDR3, as DNA: TGTGCCAGCAGTCCTATTGGGGGGAGCTATGGCTACACCTTC. Translation: CASSPIGGSYGYTF. The V call is TRBV6-5, the J call TRBJ1-2; possibly TRBD1 for D (5 bases). CDR3 length equals 14 residues. V was cut by 5 bases and J by 4 bases, with 14 bases left in between. Per the germline V gene, CDR1 is MNHEY and CDR2 is SVGAGI.

The rearrangement joins TRBV19 to TRBJ1-1; D remains ambiguous. V gave up 5 bases and J gave up 6 bases, with 16 bases separating them. CDR1 LNHDA and CDR2 SQIVND come from the germline V gene (reference sequence). The CDR3 loop spans 14 amino acids. CDR3 region: CASSEDFRAAEAFF. CDR3 DNA: TGTGCCAGTAGTGAGGATTTTAGGGCTGCTGAAGCTTTCTTT.

The chain uses TRBV27 and TRBJ2-5; TRBD2 aligns across 7 bases. V shed 4 bases and J 2 bases; nucleotides not matched to a gene: 4. The CDR3 is 14 residues long. Germline lookup yields CDR1 MNHEY and CDR2 SMNVEV (reference sequence). CDR3 in DNA: TGTGCCAGCAGTTCCCAGCGGGAACAAGAGACCCAGTACTTC. Translated, it gives CASSSQREQETQYF.

The chain is built from TRBV6-5 and TRBJ1-2; no clear D. Trimming took 0 bases from V and 7 from J, leaving 12 bases between them. The germline gives CDR1 MNHEY, CDR2 SVGAGI. This CDR3 is 14 amino acids long. The CDR3, as DNA: TGTGCCAGCAGTTACTCGAGCCGTGGGGTTGGCTACACCTTC. Translation gives CASSYSSRGVGYTF.

The chain is built from TRBV29-1 and TRBJ1-2, with unresolved D. V lost 7 bases to trimming and J lost 6 bases, with 9 bases between them. The CDR3 spans 10 residues. Per the germline V gene, CDR1 is SQVTM and CDR2 is ANQGSEA. The CDR3 coding sequence is TGCAGCGGCATTGGAGATGGCTACACCTTC. Translation gives CSGIGDGYTF.

DNA of the CDR3: TGTGCCAGCAGCCCGCCGGGGGCAGATACGCAGTATTTT. Residues: CASSPPGADTQYF. The rearrangement links TRBV9 to TRBJ2-3; possible D gene TRBD2, 6 bases. The CDR3 totals 13 residues. V gave up 4 bases and J gave up 4 bases, with 10 bases separating them. The V gene's germline CDR1 is SGDLS and CDR2 YYNGEE.

This chain links TRBV5-4 with TRBJ2-2; D not certain. Germline CDR1 and CDR2: SGHNT and YYREEE (reference sequence). Trimming left V 4 bases short and J 7 bases short, with 17 bases between. This CDR3 is built from 15 residues. DNA of the CDR3: TGTGCCAGCAGCCCCCGTTCTAGTTTATACGGGGAGCTGTTTTTT. It yields the protein CASSPRSSLYGELFF.

This sequence joins TRBV6-1 and TRBJ1-1; D is unresolved. There are 12 residues in the CDR3. The germline V gene encodes CDR1 MNHNS and CDR2 SASEGT. The V and J ends lost 3 bases and 6 bases respectively, with 8 bases between them. CDR3 nucleotides: TGTGCCAGCAGTGACTGGGGTCCTGAAGCTTTCTTT. Protein product: CASSDWGPEAFF.

The chain employs TRBV5-1 and TRBJ1-5; 9 bases line up with TRBD1. V gave up 1 base and J gave up 5 bases; unmatched junction bases: 1. CDR1 and CDR2 from the germline V gene are SGHRS and YFSETQ. The CDR3 length is 14 residues. As DNA, the CDR3 is TGCGCCAGCAGCTTGACAGGGGGCTATCAGCCCCAGCATTTT. Translation: CASSLTGGYQPQHF.

CDR3 sequence (DNA): TGTGCCAGCAGCCAAGATCTCGGCGGGGGGGCCAATGAGCAGTTCTTC. Amino acids: CASSQDLGGGANEQFF. The rearrangement links TRBV4-2 to TRBJ2-1, with 9 bases that match TRBD2. The junction had 6 bases not matched to a gene; V was cut back by 0 bases and J by 6 bases. Germline values: CDR1 LGHNA, CDR2 YNFKEQ. This CDR3 comprises 16 residues.

This clone showed up just once. V gene TRBV13 combines with J gene TRBJ2-7; perhaps D is TRBD1 or TRBD2 (5 bases each). Germline CDR1 PRHDT, CDR2 FYEKMQ (reference sequence). This CDR3 is 15 amino acids long. Trimming took 5 bases from V and 0 from J, leaving 14 bases between them. The CDR3 DNA is TGTGCCAGCAGCCCTCGGACGGGACCCTCCTACGAGCAGTACTTC. This gives the protein CASSPRTGPSYEQYF.

The CDR3 reads CATRGLKGAYEQYF. The CDR3 coding sequence is TGTGCCACGAGGGGCCTTAAGGGGGCCTACGAGCAGTACTTC. V and J are TRBV19 and TRBJ2-7; tentative D call: TRBD1 (6 bases). Trimming shortened V by 10 bases and J by 2 bases, and 18 bases separated the two germline ends. From germline, CDR1 is LNHDA and CDR2 SQIVND (reference sequence). The CDR3 is 14 amino acids.

This clone was counted a single time. The rearrangement uses TRBV5-8 and TRBJ1-1, with D hard to call. Trimming cost V 2 bases and J 1 base, with 6 bases left between them. Germline V gene data show CDR1 as SGHTS and CDR2 as YDEGEE. The CDR3 has 13 residues. This chain's CDR3 is CASSFLRNTEAFF. DNA of the CDR3: TGTGCCAGCAGCTTCCTGAGGAACACTGAAGCTTTCTTT.

Only one count was recorded for this clone. The CDR3 DNA reads as TGTGCCATCAGTGAGTCACGAACGACGAACACCGGGGAGCTGTTTTTT. This sequence encodes CAISESRTTNTGELFF. The chain uses TRBV10-3 and TRBJ2-2; no clear D gene. The germline gives CDR1 ENHRY, CDR2 SYGVKD. CDR3 size: 16 residues. V was trimmed by 0 bases and J by 0 bases, leaving 8 bases between them.

This clone was seen once. CDR3 loop: CATTPGLAGGPGWRQYF. The CDR3 nucleotides read TGTGCCACCACCCCGGGGCTAGCGGGGGGCCCCGGATGGCGGCAGTACTTC. This chain connects TRBV15 to TRBJ2-7; TRBD2 agrees at 11 bases. CDR1 and CDR2 from the germline V gene are LNHNV and YYDKDF (reference sequence). V was clipped by 7 bases and J by 9 bases; unmatched bases: 20. CDR3 size: 17 residues. Full variable domain (missing parts from reference TRBV15 and TRBJ2-7): DAMVIQNPRYQVTQFGKPVTLSCSQTLNHNVMYWYQQKSSQAPKLLFHYYDKDFNNEADTPDNFQSRRPNTSFCFLDIRSPGLGDTAMYLCATTPGLAGGPGWRQYFGPGTRLTVT.

V usage is TRBV7-9 and J usage is TRBJ2-5; D may be TRBD2 (5 bases). V lost 3 bases, J lost 3 bases, and 11 bases lay in between. From germline, CDR1 is SEHNR and CDR2 FQNEAQ (reference sequence). The CDR3 extends over 14 amino acids. This CDR3 reads CASSLGTREETQYF. The CDR3 DNA sequence: TGTGCCAGCAGCTTGGGTACTAGGGAAGAGACCCAGTACTTC.

The chain carries TRBV6-5 and TRBJ2-3; 9 nucleotides align to TRBD2. The CDR3 extends over 16 amino acids. CDR1 MNHEY and CDR2 SVGAGI come from the germline V gene. J was trimmed by 1 base and V by 2 bases; bases with no gene match: 4. The CDR3 region has the DNA TGTGCCAGCAGTTACGAGGTAGCGGGAGGCACAGATACGCAGTATTTT. Translation: CASSYEVAGGTDTQYF.

V usage is TRBV7-9 and J usage is TRBJ2-3; D is uncertain. V was shortened by 8 bases and J by 11 bases, with 8 bases between the two germline ends. The CDR3 totals 9 residues. The germline CDR1 and CDR2 sequences are SEHNR and FQNEAQ (reference sequence). CDR3 sequence reads: CASPLGQYF. CDR3 coding DNA: TGTGCCAGCCCTTTGGGGCAGTATTTT.

This chain links TRBV4-1 with TRBJ1-2; D is possibly TRBD1 (5 bases). Germline CDR1 reads MGHRA; CDR2 reads YSYEKL. The CDR3 spans 13 residues. Trimming shortened V by 0 bases and J by 6 bases, and 8 bases separated the two germline ends. The CDR3 nucleotides are TGCGCCAGCAGCCAAGACAGGGTTCATGGCTACACCTTC. Protein product: CASSQDRVHGYTF.

The V call is TRBV11-3, the J call TRBJ2-7; D remains unclear. Germline lookup yields CDR1 SGHNT and CDR2 YENEEA. This CDR3 spans 14 amino acids. V was pared by 1 base and J by 6 bases, with 13 bases between. The CDR3 region is CASSLGSSRPEQYF. CDR3 DNA: TGTGCCAGCAGCTTAGGTAGCTCAAGACCCGAGCAGTACTTC.

This clone showed up just a few times. The chain carries TRBV5-6 and TRBJ1-1; D is undetermined. The CDR3 consists of 14 residues. Germline V gene sequence: CDR1 SGHDT, CDR2 YYEEEE. V was trimmed by 4 bases and J by 0 bases, leaving 10 bases between them. The CDR3 loop reads CASSHGRVNTEAFF. Here the CDR3 DNA reads TGTGCCAGCAGCCACGGACGGGTGAACACTGAAGCTTTCTTT. The variable domain in full, with the rest retrieved from reference TRBV5-6 and TRBJ1-1, is DAGVTQSPTHLIKTRGQQVTLRCSPKSGHDTVSWYQQALGQGPQFIFQYYEEEERQRGNFPDRFSGHQFPNYSSELNVNALLLGDSALYLCASSHGRVNTEAFFGQGTRLTVV.

The rearrangement uses TRBV5-6 and TRBJ2-2; tentatively, D is TRBD2 (5 bases). CDR3 size: 13 residues. Germline CDR1 is SGHDT and CDR2 is YYEEEE. The ends were cut back, 2 bases at V and 13 bases at J, with 15 bases in the middle. In DNA form, the CDR3 reads TGTGCCAGCAGCTTTGTATCGGAAGGAGGGCTGTTTTTT. As protein: CASSFVSEGGLFF.

The V and J genes are TRBV5-1 and TRBJ2-1, with D tentatively TRBD2 (6 bases). Germline assignment: CDR1 SGHRS and CDR2 YFSETQ. Trimming took 2 bases from V and 6 from J, leaving 15 bases between them. This CDR3 spans 15 amino acids. CDR3 protein: CASSLAIGRGNEQFF. The CDR3 nucleotides are TGCGCCAGCAGCTTAGCTATCGGGAGAGGCAATGAGCAGTTCTTC.